A selection of T cell receptor beta chains follows, all from one sample in a study of OX40 agonist ivuxolimab in advanced cancers. Profiling relied on immunoSEQ multiplex PCR, and the TCRdb table lists in-frame clones only, not all of them. The sample contains around 86,000 clones, roughly 82% of which appear only once. This specimen was CD4+ or CD8+ T cells sorted from blood, taken in a trial of the OX40 agonist ivuxolimab. The source is an adult with an advanced solid tumor such as melanoma, head and neck, liver or kidney cancer. Each CDR3 is given with its conserved first and last residue. A D gene is named only where the DNA matches it firmly.

j_gene,v_gene,d_gene,CDR3aa
TRBJ2-7,TRBV7-8,.,CASSGFRAGLKRDYEQYF
TRBJ1-2,TRBV7-9,.,CASSLDAGDYGYTF
TRBJ1-4,TRBV7-9,TRBD1,CASSLTGGGEKLFF
TRBJ1-5,TRBV28,.,CASRVWGEGDQPQHF
TRBJ1-2,TRBV18,.,CASSSTRQDHGYTF
TRBJ2-1,TRBV9,.,CASSVWVATPNSYNEQFF
TRBJ2-7,TRBV6-1,TRBD1,CASRLNQGAIYEQYF
TRBJ1-3,TRBV10-3,.,CATAGDGNTIYF
TRBJ2-3,TRBV7-8,TRBD1,CASGQDSTDTQYF
TRBJ2-5,TRBV25-1,TRBD2,CASSRSGGLQETQYF
TRBJ2-5,TRBV5-1,.,CASSLDPPGGGQEETQYF
TRBJ2-3,TRBV10-3,.,CAISSQREGVATDTQYF
TRBJ1-6,TRBV6-1,.,CASSSTVSPLHF
TRBJ2-2,TRBV19,.,CASTRTGSLLAGELFF
TRBJ2-5,TRBV9,TRBD1,CASSGGQGGKGETQYF
TRBJ1-5,TRBV7-2,.,CASSLEINQPQHF
TRBJ1-6,TRBV7-8,.,CASSRGRATNSPLHF